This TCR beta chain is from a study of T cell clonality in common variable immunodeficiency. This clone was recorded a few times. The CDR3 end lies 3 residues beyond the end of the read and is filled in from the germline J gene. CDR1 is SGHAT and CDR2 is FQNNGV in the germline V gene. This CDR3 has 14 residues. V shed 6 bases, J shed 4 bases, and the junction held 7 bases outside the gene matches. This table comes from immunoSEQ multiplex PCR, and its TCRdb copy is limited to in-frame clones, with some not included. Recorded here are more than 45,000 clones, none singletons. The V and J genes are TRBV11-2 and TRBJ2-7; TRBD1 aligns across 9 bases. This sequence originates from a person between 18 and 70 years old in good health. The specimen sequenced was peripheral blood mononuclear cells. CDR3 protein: CASSKEQGAYEQYF. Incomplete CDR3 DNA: TGTGCCAGCAGTAAGGAACAGGGGGCGTACGAG.